A selection of T cell receptor beta chains follows, all from one sample in a study of glioma-infiltrating T cells. TCRdb reprocessed the multiplex PCR reads via MiXCR and lists one record per CDR3 protein. The repertoire holds more than 95,000 distinct CDR3 sequences, with around 29% as singletons. Sequences were obtained from glioma tissue, nonneoplastic brain tissue, or PBMCs (not recorded which). These receptors all stem from a human donor with low-grade glioma or glioblastoma, undergoing nonglioma brain surgery, or in good health (not recorded which). CDR3s include the opening cysteine and the closing phenylalanine or tryptophan. D genes are given only for firm matches. Clone size is stated in some rows and not others, as once, few, many or a class when expanded.

-,TRBJ1-3,-,TRBV19,TGTGCTCGTTCCACCTCTGGAAACACCATATATTTT,CARSTSGNTIYF
TRBD1,TRBJ1-6,many,TRBV20-1,TGCAGTGCCACCCGGGACAGCGCCTTTTTTTTCAGCTCCTATAATTCACCCCTCCACTTT,CSATRDSAFFFSSYNSPLHF
TRBD2,TRBJ2-4,-,TRBV4-1,TGCGCCAGCAGACAAGCGGGGGACCTAGCCAAAAACATTCAGTACTTC,CASRQAGDLAKNIQYF
-,TRBJ1-5,few,TRBV12-3/TRBV12-4,TGTGCCAGCAGTCTGGACAATCTTGGGGGCGGCAATCAGCCCCAGCATTTT,CASSLDNLGGGNQPQHF
-,TRBJ1-4,many,TRBV6-2/TRBV6-3,TGTGCCAGCAGTTACCCCAATGAAAAACTGTTTTTT,CASSYPNEKLFF
-,TRBJ1-2,-,TRBV7-9,TGTGCCAGCAGCTGGCAGACCCAAGGCTACACCTTC,CASSWQTQGYTF
TRBD1,TRBJ2-1,-,TRBV30,TGTGCCTGGTCGACAGGGAGCTCCTACAATGAGCAGTTCTTC,CAWSTGSSYNEQFF
-,TRBJ2-7,few,TRBV19,TGTGCCAGTAGTCCGAACCCCGGGACGACCTACGAGCAGTACTTC,CASSPNPGTTYEQYF
TRBD1,TRBJ2-2,-,TRBV6-1,TGTGCCAGCACGACAGGGAATACCGGGGAGCTGTTTTTT,CASTTGNTGELFF
-,TRBJ1-2,-,TRBV7-2,TGTGCCAGCAGGACCTTTTCAGGGGACGGCTACACCTTC,CASRTFSGDGYTF
-,TRBJ2-7,many,TRBV15,TGTGCCACCAGCAGAGATCAGAGACTCCAGTACGAGCAGTACTTC,CATSRDQRLQYEQYF
-,TRBJ2-1,many,TRBV27,TGTGCCAGCAGTTTTATTACCTCCTACAATGAGCAGTTCTTC,CASSFITSYNEQFF
-,TRBJ2-5,many,TRBV6-2/TRBV6-3,TGTGCCAGCAGTTATATTCGAGGGACAACGAAAGAGACCCAGTACTTC,CASSYIRGTTKETQYF
TRBD2,TRBJ2-1,many,TRBV20-1,TGCAGTGCTACGGGACTAGCGGGGGACAATGAGCAGTTCTTC,CSATGLAGDNEQFF
-,TRBJ2-5,many,TRBV6-1,TGTGCCAGCACCATAAGGCGGGCTGAAGGCGGGACCCAGTACTTC,CASTIRRAEGGTQYF
-,TRBJ1-3,many,TRBV20-1,TGCAGTGCTAGCCCCTCGACAACCACCATATATTTT,CSASPSTTTIYF
-,TRBJ1-2,many,TRBV6-1,TGTGCCAGCCACAAGAGAGGGGAGGATGGCTACACCTTC,CASHKRGEDGYTF
-,TRBJ1-1,once,TRBV20-1,TGCAGCACTATTCGGGAGTCTCGGCTAGGCACTGAAGCTTTCTTT,CSTIRESRLGTEAFF
TRBD1,TRBJ2-3,-,TRBV13,TGTGCCAGCAGCTTAGTGGGGACAGGGGGTGGCACAGATACGCAGTATTTT,CASSLVGTGGGTDTQYF
TRBD2,TRBJ2-1,-,TRBV12-3/TRBV12-4,TGTGCCAGCAGCCACGGACTAGCGGGGTTTGAGCAGTTCTTC,CASSHGLAGFEQFF
-,TRBJ2-1,-,TRBV7-3,TGTGCCAGCAGCTTAGGGCCCCCCGAGGAGCAGTTCTTC,CASSLGPPEEQFF
-,TRBJ2-1,few,TRBV2,TGTGCCAGCAGTGGGCCTTCCATCTACAATGAGCAGTTCTTC,CASSGPSIYNEQFF
-,TRBJ2-3,-,TRBV9,TGTGCCAGCAACCCGGACCCTACCGGGAATACGCAGTATTTT,CASNPDPTGNTQYF
TRBD2,TRBJ2-3,-,TRBV12-3/TRBV12-4,TGTGCCAGCAAGTTAGGGACTAGCGTCACAGATACGCAGTATTTT,CASKLGTSVTDTQYF
-,TRBJ1-1,-,TRBV7-3,TGTGCCAGCAGCTTAGTTATGAAAGGGAGGAACACTGAAGCTTTCTTT,CASSLVMKGRNTEAFF
-,TRBJ1-1,many,TRBV20-1,TGCAGTGCTAGGACAGGAAGGTTTCTTGAAGCTTTCTTT,CSARTGRFLEAFF
TRBD1,TRBJ1-5,many,TRBV6-2/TRBV6-3,TGTGCCAGCAGTTACTCTCACAGGGGTGCTCAGCCCCAGCATTTT,CASSYSHRGAQPQHF
TRBD1,TRBJ2-5,-,TRBV24-1,TGTGCCACCAGTGAGCCGACAGGGCCGAAAGAGACCCAGTACTTC,CATSEPTGPKETQYF
-,TRBJ2-7,-,TRBV3-1,TGTGCCAGCAGCCAAGCCCGGGACGGCACCTCCTACGAGCAGTACTTC,CASSQARDGTSYEQYF
TRBD2,TRBJ2-5,-,TRBV28,TGTGCCAGCAGTCCAGGACTAGCGGGGGGGTTGGAGACCGAGTACTTC,CASSPGLAGGLETEYF
TRBD1,TRBJ2-1,many,TRBV7-6,TGTGCCAGCAGCTTATTGAGTACAGGGGATGAGCAGTTCTTC,CASSLLSTGDEQFF
-,TRBJ1-2,many,TRBV20-1,TGCAGTGCTAGAGAGGGCTTACAGGGAGGCTACACCTTC,CSAREGLQGGYTF
TRBD2,TRBJ2-5,many,TRBV6-1,TGTGCCATCCAAGCGGGGGGGTCAGAGACCCAGTACTTC,CAIQAGGSETQYF
-,TRBJ2-7,-,TRBV28,TGTGCCAGCAGGGCTAGGGAACTAAGGGTCCACGAGCAGTACTTC,CASRARELRVHEQYF
TRBD1,TRBJ1-2,many,TRBV19,TGTGCCACCCGGACAGGGGACGGCTACACCTTC,CATRTGDGYTF
TRBD2,TRBJ2-7,-,TRBV6-2/TRBV6-3,TGTGCCAGCAGACCGACTAGCGGGGATCCCTACGAGCAGTACTTC,CASRPTSGDPYEQYF
-,TRBJ2-5,-,TRBV27,TGTGCCAGCTGTATACTGCGGGGGACCCAGTACTTC,CASCILRGTQYF
-,TRBJ2-3,many,TRBV6-1,TGTGCCAGCAGTGAAGTGACGGTCACAGATACGCAGTATTTT,CASSEVTVTDTQYF
-,TRBJ2-1,few,TRBV30,TGTGCCTGGTCCACCGGGACAAGCTCCTACAATGAGCAGTTCTTC,CAWSTGTSSYNEQFF
-,TRBJ2-5,many,TRBV7-9,TGTGCCAGCGCGAAGGGCGCGACGGAGACCCAGTACTTC,CASAKGATETQYF
TRBD1,TRBJ1-2,-,TRBV29-1,TGCAGCGTTGCCAGACAGGGGATTTATGGCTACACCTTC,CSVARQGIYGYTF
-,TRBJ2-2,-,TRBV19,TGTGCCAGTTCCACAGGATTCGGGGAGCTGTTTTTT,CASSTGFGELFF